This T cell receptor (beta chain) originates from a study of post-analysis software for immune sequencing data. General study findings and limits: About five TRBV segments appeared more often in patients than in controls, and TRBV5-6, TRBV5-1 and TRBV20-1 were among these. Compared against controls, patients with multiple sclerosis displayed significantly lower normalized Chao1 diversity.

Of note for this clonotype: The target antigen is unknown.

TCR beta libraries were prepared from cDNA with unique molecular identifiers. T cells, 1 to 10 million of them, yielded 500,000 to 600,000 cDNA molecules. TCRdb ran MiXCR on the PCR reads and lists one entry per CDR3 protein. Altogether a few hundred thousand distinct CDR3 sequences are present, around a third being singletons, with the ten largest covering 6%. CDR3 size: 16 residues. From germline, CDR1 is SGHRS and CDR2 YFSETQ. J gave up 3 bases and V 2 bases, and 7 bases lay outside the gene matches. Sample: blood. The chain recombines TRBV5-1 with TRBJ2-1, with 8 bases aligning to TRBD2. This receptor was taken from a girl between 2 and 17 years old with multiple sclerosis. CDR3 amino acids: CASSLKAGDNYNEQFF. The CDR3 DNA reads as TGCGCCAGCAGCTTAAAAGCGGGGGACAACTACAATGAGCAGTTCTTC.